The clone carrying this T cell receptor beta chain was detected a few times. V gave up 4 bases and J gave up 0 bases, with 4 bases separating them. Germline assignment: CDR1 SEHNR and CDR2 FQNEAQ (reference sequence). This CDR3 contains 13 residues. The CDR3 regions of TCR beta were amplified from RNA transcripts. First-round RT-PCR targeting the TCR CDR3 was performed with the HTBI primer set. MiXCR, run by TCRdb on the multiplex PCR reads, gives a single entry per CDR3 protein. The sample records roughly 45,000 distinct CDR3 sequences, roughly 49% being singletons. The data were obtained in a study of T cells in Graves' hyperthyroidism and ophthalmopathy.

Sequencing used peripheral blood or thyroid tissue (not recorded which). The chain is built from TRBV7-9 and TRBJ1-3; D gene unclear. This TCR was recovered from a woman between 50 and 59 years old with Graves' hyperthyroidism. CDR3 bases: TGTGCCAGCAGCTCTGACTCTGGAAACACCATATATTTT. Translation: CASSSDSGNTIYF.